One T cell receptor beta chain is described in this entry. The target antigen is unknown. Treatment meaning: approximately nine-day PBMC culture with coronavirus spike peptide pools or control peptides (ViraFEST assay). It was before the COVID-19 pandemic (2011-2018) that the unexposed donor's CD4+ T cells were collected. Researchers reported culturing roughly 2 million PBMCs per well with approximately 10 IU/ml IL-2 and approximately 9.4 ug/ml peptide pools. The Oncomine TCR Beta short-read assay was applied to DNA of cultured CD4+ T cells. Each CDR3 protein is one row after TCRdb ran MiXCR on the PCR reads. This table holds around 6,000 distinct CDR3 sequences, around 51% found once. The record originates from a study of vaccination and CD4 T cells after COVID-19. As for the study in general: The stimulus for the cells was overlapping spike peptides derived from SARS-CoV-2, HCoV-NL63, HCoV-OC43 and HCoV-229E. Overall study results and limits: Convalescent patients displayed spike mono-reactivity in 304 of 307 vaccine-specific clones.

V lost 3 bases to trimming and J lost 0 bases, with 6 bases between them. Germline V gene sequence: CDR1 LNHDA, CDR2 SQIVND (reference sequence). CDR3 length equals 14 residues. This TCR derives from a human donor in good health. Material for sequencing was CD4+ T cells from blood, cultured in vitro. The chain uses TRBV19 and TRBJ1-5; D not resolved. The CDR3 spells CASSMKDSNQPQHF. CDR3 nucleotide sequence: TGTGCCAGTAGTATGAAAGATAGCAATCAGCCCCAGCATTTT. The whole variable domain, filled in from reference TRBV19 and TRBJ1-5, reads DGGITQSPKYLFRKEGQNVTLSCEQNLNHDAMYWYRQDPGQGLRLIYYSQIVNDFQKGDIAEGYSVSREKKESFPLTVTSAQKNPTAFYLCASSMKDSNQPQHFGDGTRLSIL.